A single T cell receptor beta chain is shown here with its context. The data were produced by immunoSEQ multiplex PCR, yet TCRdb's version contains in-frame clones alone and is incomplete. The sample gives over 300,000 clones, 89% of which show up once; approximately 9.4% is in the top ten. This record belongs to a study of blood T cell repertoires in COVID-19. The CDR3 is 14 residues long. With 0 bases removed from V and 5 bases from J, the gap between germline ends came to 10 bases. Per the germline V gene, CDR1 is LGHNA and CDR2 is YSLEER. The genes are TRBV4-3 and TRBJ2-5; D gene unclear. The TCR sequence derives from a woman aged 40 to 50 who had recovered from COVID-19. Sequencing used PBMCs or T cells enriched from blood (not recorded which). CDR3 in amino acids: CASSQDKVGETQYF. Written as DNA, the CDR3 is TGCGCCAGCAGCCAAGATAAGGTCGGGGAGACCCAGTACTTC.